This is a list of T cell receptor beta chains from one sample in a study of T-cell reconstitution after alpha-beta-depleted transplantation in children. Each CDR3 protein gets one entry after TCRdb re-called the PCR reads with MiXCR. The sample lists about 980,000 distinct CDR3 sequences, around 30% occurring once. This specimen consisted of PBMCs, mostly from graft donor cells, obtained 360 days after TCRalphabeta/CD19-depleted stem cell transplant. The source is a boy in the first two years of life who had a stem cell transplant for SCID, so the T cells may come from the graft donor. Each CDR3 is given with its conserved first and last residue. Fields, in order: J gene, clone size, V gene, CDR3 protein. The size entry is marked missing in some rows and otherwise reads once, few, many or a size class.

J: TRBJ2-5
size: NA
V: TRBV5-1
CDR3: CASSRTSGAFNRAQETQYF

J: TRBJ2-5
size: NA
V: TRBV7-2
CDR3: CASSLGPRVQETQYF

J: TRBJ2-1
size: NA
V: TRBV29-1
CDR3: CSVDGTGTYNEQFF

J: TRBJ2-7
size: NA
V: TRBV28
CDR3: CASSPRTGAREQYF

J: TRBJ2-7
size: NA
V: TRBV10-2
CDR3: CASKDRVWVGEQYF

J: TRBJ1-5
size: few
V: TRBV30
CDR3: CAWSVRAYSNQPQHF

J: TRBJ2-5
size: few
V: TRBV5-6
CDR3: CASSLWGGETQYF

J: TRBJ1-2
size: few
V: TRBV12-3/TRBV12-4
CDR3: CASTFGPLGDYGYTF

J: TRBJ2-7
size: NA
V: TRBV3-1
CDR3: CASSQGRTARYEQYF

J: TRBJ2-3
size: NA
V: TRBV18
CDR3: CASSPGKTKSTDTQYF

J: TRBJ1-1
size: NA
V: TRBV5-8
CDR3: CASSLLRTGDTEAFF

J: TRBJ2-1
size: few
V: TRBV4-2
CDR3: CASSQAGLYNEQFF

J: TRBJ2-7
size: NA
V: TRBV30
CDR3: CAWRAGTLSYEQYF

J: TRBJ2-3
size: NA
V: TRBV21-1
CDR3: CASSKPWIAGGPKRRDTQYF

J: TRBJ2-3
size: few
V: TRBV6-5
CDR3: CASSYGGGASDTQYF